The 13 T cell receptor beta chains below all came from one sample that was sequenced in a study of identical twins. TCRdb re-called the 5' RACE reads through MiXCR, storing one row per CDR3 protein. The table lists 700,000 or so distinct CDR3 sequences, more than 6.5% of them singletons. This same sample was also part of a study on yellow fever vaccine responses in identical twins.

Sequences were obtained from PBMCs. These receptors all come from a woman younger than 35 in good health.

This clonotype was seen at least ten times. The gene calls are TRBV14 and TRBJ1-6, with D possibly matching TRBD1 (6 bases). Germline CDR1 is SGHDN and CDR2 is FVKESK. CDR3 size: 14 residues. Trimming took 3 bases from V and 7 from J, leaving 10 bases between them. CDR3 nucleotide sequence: TGTGCCAGCAGCCAGGACAGAGGGAATTCACCCCTCCACTTT. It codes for CASSQDRGNSPLHF. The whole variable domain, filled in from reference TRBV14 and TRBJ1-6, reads EAGVTQFPSHSVIEKGQTVTLRCDPISGHDNLYWYRRVMGKEIKFLLHFVKESKQDESGMPNNRFLAERTGGTYSTLKVQPAELEDSGVYFCASSQDRGNSPLHFGNGTRLTVT.

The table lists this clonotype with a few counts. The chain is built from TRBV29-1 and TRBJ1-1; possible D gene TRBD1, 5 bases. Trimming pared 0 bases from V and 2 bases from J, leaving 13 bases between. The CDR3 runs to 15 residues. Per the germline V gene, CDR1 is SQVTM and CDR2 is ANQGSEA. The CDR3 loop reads CSVEEIQVLNTEAFF. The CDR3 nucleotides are TGCAGCGTTGAAGAAATACAGGTGCTTAACACTGAAGCTTTCTTT.

As DNA, the CDR3 is TGCGCCAGCAGCTTCGACGTCGGCACTGAAGCTTTCTTT. Protein: CASSFDVGTEAFF. This chain links TRBV5-1 with TRBJ1-1, with unresolved D. The CDR3 extends over 13 amino acids. The V end was cut by 2 bases, the J end by 4 bases, with 9 bases between. CDR1 and CDR2 (germline): SGHRS, YFSETQ.

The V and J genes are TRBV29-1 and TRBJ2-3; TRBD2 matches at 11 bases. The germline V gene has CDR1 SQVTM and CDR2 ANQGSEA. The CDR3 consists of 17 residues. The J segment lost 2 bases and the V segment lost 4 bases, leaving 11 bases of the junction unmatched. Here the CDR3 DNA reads TGCAGCGTTGTAGGGCTAGCGGGAGGAGGAAACACAGATACGCAGTATTTT. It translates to CSVVGLAGGGNTDTQYF.

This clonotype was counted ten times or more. The CDR3 region has the DNA TGCAGCGTTTCTTTACTGCCGGGGGTAGATCAGCCCCAGCATTTT. This gives the protein CSVSLLPGVDQPQHF. The V gene is TRBV29-1, the J gene TRBJ1-5; weak D call: TRBD1 (5 bases). Per the germline V gene, CDR1 is SQVTM and CDR2 is ANQGSEA. V was trimmed by 5 bases and J by 5 bases, leaving 19 bases between them. The CDR3 loop spans 15 amino acids.

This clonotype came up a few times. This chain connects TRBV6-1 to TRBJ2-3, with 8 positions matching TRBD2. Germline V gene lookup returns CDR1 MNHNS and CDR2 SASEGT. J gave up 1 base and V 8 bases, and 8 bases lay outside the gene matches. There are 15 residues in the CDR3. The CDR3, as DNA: TGTGCCAGCGAATCCCGGGGGGGGGGCACAGATACGCAGTATTTT. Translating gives CASESRGGGTDTQYF.

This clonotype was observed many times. CDR3 bases: TGTGCCAGCAAATCCCCCATTTACAATGAGCAGTTCTTC. This gives the protein CASKSPIYNEQFF. The chain is built from TRBV27 and TRBJ2-1; D uncertain. From germline, CDR1 is MNHEY and CDR2 SMNVEV (reference sequence). V was shortened by 7 bases and J by 4 bases, with 11 bases between the two germline ends. There are 13 residues in the CDR3.

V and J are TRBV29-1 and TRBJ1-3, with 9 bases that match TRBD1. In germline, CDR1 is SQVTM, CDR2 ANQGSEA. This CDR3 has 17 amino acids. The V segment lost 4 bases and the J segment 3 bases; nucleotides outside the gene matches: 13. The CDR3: CSVVQNRQGDFGNTIYF. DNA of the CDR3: TGCAGCGTTGTACAAAATCGACAGGGGGATTTTGGAAACACCATATATTTT.

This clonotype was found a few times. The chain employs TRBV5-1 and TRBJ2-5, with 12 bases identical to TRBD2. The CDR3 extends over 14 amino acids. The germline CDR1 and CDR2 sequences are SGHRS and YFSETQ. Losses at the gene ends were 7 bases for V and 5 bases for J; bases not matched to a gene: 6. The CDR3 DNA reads TGCGCCAGCTGTCCCGGGACTAGCGGGGAGACCCAGTACTTC. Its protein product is CASCPGTSGETQYF.

This chain's CDR3 is CASSFRGLSNEKLFF. CDR3 DNA: TGTGCCAGCAGTTTCAGGGGGCTGTCTAATGAAAAACTGTTTTTT. This chain links TRBV27 with TRBJ1-4; 8 bases are shared with TRBD1. Germline V gives CDR1 MNHEY, CDR2 SMNVEV (reference sequence). CDR3 length equals 15 residues. V was clipped by 3 bases and J by 3 bases; unmatched bases: 3.

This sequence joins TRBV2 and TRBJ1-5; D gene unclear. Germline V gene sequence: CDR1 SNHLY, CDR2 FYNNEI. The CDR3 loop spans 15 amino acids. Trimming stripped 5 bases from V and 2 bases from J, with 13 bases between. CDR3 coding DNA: TGTGCCAGCAGTTCCGGGGTATTGGGCAATCAGCCCCAGCATTTT. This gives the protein CASSSGVLGNQPQHF. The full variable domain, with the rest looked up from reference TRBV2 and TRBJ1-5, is EPEVTQTPSHQVTQMGQEVILRCVPISNHLYFYWYRQILGQKVEFLVSFYNNEISEKSEIFDDQFSVERPDGSNFTLKIRSTKLEDSAMYFCASSSGVLGNQPQHFGDGTRLSIL.

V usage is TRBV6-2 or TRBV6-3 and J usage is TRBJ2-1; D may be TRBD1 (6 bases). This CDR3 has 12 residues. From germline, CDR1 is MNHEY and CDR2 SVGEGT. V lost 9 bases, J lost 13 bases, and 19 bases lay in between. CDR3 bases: TGTGCCAGTCGAACAGGGACCCTTGAACAGTTCTTC. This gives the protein CASRTGTLEQFF.

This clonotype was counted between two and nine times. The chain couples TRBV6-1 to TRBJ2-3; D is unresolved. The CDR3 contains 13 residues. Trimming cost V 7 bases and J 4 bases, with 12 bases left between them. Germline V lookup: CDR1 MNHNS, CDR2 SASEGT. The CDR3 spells CASNPDQADTQYF. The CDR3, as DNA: TGTGCCAGCAATCCCGACCAAGCAGATACGCAGTATTTT.